The next 23 T cell receptor beta chains were all read from a single sample in a study of CD8 T cells in ankylosing spondylitis. These receptors' antigens are unknown. Whole-study results and caveats: For ankylosing spondylitis blood, a TCR beta motif of about 8 highly homologous variants appeared characteristic.

TCRdb re-analysed the 5' RACE reads in MiXCR, keeping a single row per CDR3 protein. The repertoire holds more than 650,000 distinct CDR3 sequences, with over 9.5% as singletons. The sequenced sample was blood, either unsorted or a sorted T cell fraction (not recorded which). These receptors were obtained from a male donor with ankylosing spondylitis.

This clonotype was observed a handful of times. The V call is TRBV7-2, the J call TRBJ1-4, with D tentatively TRBD1 (5 bases). The CDR3 loop spans 15 amino acids. Germline loops: CDR1 SGHTA, CDR2 FQGNSA. V gave up 2 bases and J gave up 6 bases, with 13 bases separating them. As DNA, the CDR3 is TGTGCCAGCAGCTTAAGGTTCAGGGCTGATGAAAAACTGTTTTTT. Its protein product is CASSLRFRADEKLFF.

This clonotype was detected ten times or more. The chain combines TRBV5-1 with TRBJ2-1; D not certain. The CDR3 runs 15 residues. V was trimmed by 1 base and J by 6 bases, leaving 14 bases between them. Germline V gene data show CDR1 as SGHRS and CDR2 as YFSETQ. The CDR3 loop reads CASSLSARPTNEQFF. The CDR3 nucleotides read TGCGCCAGCAGCTTGTCTGCCCGTCCCACCAATGAGCAGTTCTTC.

The V call is TRBV24-1, the J call TRBJ2-7; 7 bases agree with TRBD1. J was trimmed by 7 bases and V by 4 bases; bases with no gene match: 27. CDR1 and CDR2 from the germline V gene are KGHDR and SFDVKD. The CDR3 sequence is 20 residues long. In nucleotides, the CDR3 is TGTGCCACCAGTGACCCGCCCTGGGCTTACCGGGACAGACAAGTCTGGGAGCAGTACTTC. This codes for CATSDPPWAYRDRQVWEQYF.

The chain joins TRBV14 to TRBJ2-7; a weak D match, TRBD2 (6 bases). Germline V gene sequence: CDR1 SGHDN, CDR2 FVKESK. The length of the CDR3 is 14 residues. With 4 bases removed from V and 6 bases from J, the gap between germline ends came to 16 bases. The CDR3: CASSLRRRGTEQYF. The DNA of the CDR3 is TGTGCCAGCAGCCTACGGAGGAGGGGTACCGAGCAGTACTTC.

This clonotype was seen more than once but under ten times. The CDR3 bases are TGTGCCACCGGGACGGAGAACACTGAAGCTTTCTTT. This translates into CATGTENTEAFF. This chain uses TRBV7-2 with TRBJ1-1, with D perhaps TRBD1 (5 bases). Germline-derived CDR1 and CDR2 are SGHTA and FQGNSA. The CDR3 consists of 12 residues. V was pared by 10 bases and J by 1 base, with 10 bases between.

The rearrangement joins TRBV7-6 to TRBJ2-5; TRBD1 aligns across 7 bases. Per the germline V gene, CDR1 is SGHVS and CDR2 is FNYEAQ. This CDR3 has 15 residues. The trim removed 3 bases at V and 4 bases at J, leaving 8 bases unmatched. Written as DNA, the CDR3 is TGTGCCAGCAGCTTTCTCACAGGGGAGAGAGAGACCCAGTACTTC. This sequence encodes CASSFLTGERETQYF.

The chain joins TRBV5-1 to TRBJ2-1; 13 positions agree with TRBD2. The V gene end was trimmed by 3 bases and the J gene end by 4 bases; junction bases not matched to a gene: 7. This CDR3 spans 17 amino acids. Per germline, CDR1 SGHRS and CDR2 YFSETQ. The CDR3 spells CASSWGLAGNLYNEQFF. The CDR3 bases are TGCGCCAGCAGCTGGGGACTAGCGGGGAACCTATACAATGAGCAGTTCTTC.

This chain connects TRBV20-1 to TRBJ2-7; D is unclear. Germline CDR1 is DFQATT and CDR2 is SNEGSKA (reference sequence). V was cut by 3 bases and J by 1 base, with 10 bases left in between. The CDR3 extends over 13 amino acids. DNA of the CDR3: TGCAGTGCTAGCACGACCCCTTCCTACGAGCAGTACTTC. Amino acids: CSASTTPSYEQYF.

The chain carries TRBV2 and TRBJ2-7; D is uncertain. V was cut by 6 bases and J by 0 bases, with 9 bases left in between. CDR3 size: 13 residues. Germline lookup yields CDR1 SNHLY and CDR2 FYNNEI. CDR3 amino acids: CASRGLSSYEQYF. In DNA form, the CDR3 reads TGTGCCAGCAGAGGCTTAAGCTCCTACGAGCAGTACTTC.

The gene calls are TRBV29-1 and TRBJ1-5; D possibly corresponds to TRBD1 (5 bases). Germline CDR1 and CDR2: SQVTM and ANQGSEA. This CDR3 has 14 amino acids. Trimming left V 4 bases short and J 4 bases short, with 14 bases between. CDR3: CSVGEWGANQPQHF. CDR3 DNA sequence: TGCAGCGTTGGGGAGTGGGGCGCTAATCAGCCCCAGCATTTT.

Many counts were recorded for this clonotype. J is TRBJ1-2 and V is TRBV15; the match to TRBD1 covers 8 bases. Germline V CDR1 and CDR2: LNHNV, YYDKDF (reference sequence). The trim removed 2 bases at V and 5 bases at J, leaving 10 bases unmatched. CDR3 length equals 16 residues. CDR3 DNA sequence: TGTGCCACCAGCAGATCCGTTGGGAGACAGGGGTATGGCTACACCTTC. It yields the protein CATSRSVGRQGYGYTF.

This clonotype showed up just a few times. The V and J genes are TRBV20-1 and TRBJ2-1, with 9 bases identical to TRBD2. Looked up from germline, CDR1 is DFQATT and CDR2 is SNEGSKA (reference sequence). The CDR3 contains 16 residues. Losses at the gene ends were 5 bases for V and 4 bases for J; bases not matched to a gene: 12. In DNA form, the CDR3 reads TGCAGTGCTCCGCTTGTTACTAGCGGGTTTTACAATGAGCAGTTCTTC. It specifies CSAPLVTSGFYNEQFF.

The rearrangement joins TRBV4-2 to TRBJ2-5, with TRBD2 as a possible D gene (6 bases). The V end was cut by 2 bases, the J end by 3 bases, with 16 bases between. The CDR3 has 16 amino acids. Germline V CDR1 and CDR2: LGHNA, YNFKEQ. The CDR3 reads CASSQLLGAGKETQYF. In DNA form, the CDR3 reads TGTGCCAGCAGCCAATTGTTAGGGGCGGGAAAAGAGACCCAGTACTTC.

This clonotype was counted ten times or more. The V call is TRBV20-1, the J call TRBJ1-2; 9 bases align to TRBD1. The CDR3 consists of 15 residues. With 5 bases clipped from V and 8 bases from J, the junction kept 15 bases outside the gene matches. Germline V CDR1 and CDR2: DFQATT, SNEGSKA (reference sequence). The DNA for the CDR3 is TGCAGTGCTTCTATGCCGGGACAGGGTTTTCGAGGCTACACCTTC. Residues: CSASMPGQGFRGYTF.

This clonotype was detected a few times. CDR3 amino acids: CASGGRTDTQYF. Here the CDR3 DNA reads TGTGCCAGCGGAGGGAGAACAGATACGCAGTATTTT. V usage is TRBV9 and J usage is TRBJ2-3, with D tentatively TRBD2 (6 bases). Germline CDR1 SGDLS, CDR2 YYNGEE. This CDR3 spans 12 amino acids. Trimming cost V 7 bases and J 3 bases, with 9 bases left between them.

The chain has TRBV10-3 and TRBJ2-4; TRBD2 matches 9 bases. With 3 bases clipped from V and 8 bases from J, the junction kept 8 bases outside the gene matches. Germline V gene data show CDR1 as ENHRY and CDR2 as SYGVKD. CDR3 size: 15 residues. CDR3 loop: CAISDLLAGSHIQYF. CDR3 nucleotides: TGTGCCATCAGTGATCTCCTAGCGGGATCCCACATTCAGTACTTC.

This clonotype has at least ten counts. This chain joins TRBV5-6 and TRBJ2-3; D is ambiguous. The CDR3 consists of 15 residues. V was shortened by 1 base and J by 1 base, with 10 bases between the two germline ends. Germline V CDR1 and CDR2: SGHDT, YYEEEE. The CDR3 region is CASSLIAGGTDTQYF. Here the CDR3 DNA reads TGTGCCAGCAGCTTGATAGCAGGCGGCACAGATACGCAGTATTTT.

The chain recombines TRBV9 with TRBJ2-7; D possibly corresponds to TRBD1 (6 bases). The V gene's germline CDR1 is SGDLS and CDR2 YYNGEE. Deletions cut 3 bases from V and 0 bases from J, with 13 bases between. The CDR3 runs 15 residues. In DNA, the CDR3 is TGTGCCAGCAGCGCCGTTCCCAGGGGCTCCTACGAGCAGTACTTC. Translating it yields CASSAVPRGSYEQYF.

The chain employs TRBV10-3 and TRBJ1-5; 10 positions match TRBD1. From germline, CDR1 is ENHRY and CDR2 SYGVKD. The V segment lost 10 bases and the J segment 2 bases; nucleotides outside the gene matches: 2. This CDR3 is 13 amino acids long. CDR3 sequence: CATGTGGNQPQHF. In DNA form, the CDR3 reads TGTGCCACCGGGACAGGGGGCAATCAGCCCCAGCATTTT.

This clonotype occurred a few times. This rearrangement joins TRBV6-2 or TRBV6-3 to TRBJ1-2; no firm D call. CDR1 and CDR2 (germline): MNHEY, SVGEGT. The CDR3 totals 12 residues. The V gene lost 9 bases and the J gene lost 5 bases, with 13 bases spanning the gap. The CDR3 loop reads CASRFLNYGYTF. In DNA, the CDR3 is TGTGCCAGTCGATTTCTGAATTATGGCTACACCTTC.

Only a few counts were recorded for this clonotype. The gene calls are TRBV2 and TRBJ1-1; D unresolved. CDR3 length equals 16 residues. Trimming left V 5 bases short and J 0 bases short, with 16 bases between. Germline V gene data show CDR1 as SNHLY and CDR2 as FYNNEI. CDR3 in amino acids: CASSPRRVGMNTEAFF. The CDR3 coding sequence is TGTGCCAGCAGTCCTCGACGAGTGGGAATGAACACTGAAGCTTTCTTT. Supplemented by reference TRBV2 and TRBJ1-1, the full variable domain reads EPEVTQTPSHQVTQMGQEVILRCVPISNHLYFYWYRQILGQKVEFLVSFYNNEISEKSEIFDDQFSVERPDGSNFTLKIRSTKLEDSAMYFCASSPRRVGMNTEAFFGQGTRLTVV.

This clonotype was seen at least ten times. V gene TRBV20-1 combines with J gene TRBJ2-5, with 9 positions matching TRBD2. The CDR3 sequence is 14 residues long. V gave up 2 bases and J gave up 2 bases; unmatched junction bases: 3. Looked up from germline, CDR1 is DFQATT and CDR2 is SNEGSKA (reference sequence). The CDR3 region has the DNA TGCAGTGCTAGACTAGCGGGATGGCAAGAGACCCAGTACTTC. It codes for CSARLAGWQETQYF.

This clonotype was found many times. The V gene is TRBV9, the J gene TRBJ2-1, with D tentatively TRBD1 (5 bases). The V gene's germline CDR1 is SGDLS and CDR2 YYNGEE. The CDR3 loop spans 15 amino acids. V gave up 5 bases and J gave up 4 bases, with 16 bases separating them. CDR3 DNA sequence: TGTGCCAGCAGTTTTACTCTCCGGACATACAATGAGCAGTTCTTC. Its translation is CASSFTLRTYNEQFF. The whole variable domain, filled in from reference TRBV9 and TRBJ2-1, reads DSGVTQTPKHLITATGQRVTLRCSPRSGDLSVYWYQQSLDQGLQFLIQYYNGEERAKGNILERFSAQQFPDLHSELNLSSLELGDSALYFCASSFTLRTYNEQFFGPGTRLTVL.